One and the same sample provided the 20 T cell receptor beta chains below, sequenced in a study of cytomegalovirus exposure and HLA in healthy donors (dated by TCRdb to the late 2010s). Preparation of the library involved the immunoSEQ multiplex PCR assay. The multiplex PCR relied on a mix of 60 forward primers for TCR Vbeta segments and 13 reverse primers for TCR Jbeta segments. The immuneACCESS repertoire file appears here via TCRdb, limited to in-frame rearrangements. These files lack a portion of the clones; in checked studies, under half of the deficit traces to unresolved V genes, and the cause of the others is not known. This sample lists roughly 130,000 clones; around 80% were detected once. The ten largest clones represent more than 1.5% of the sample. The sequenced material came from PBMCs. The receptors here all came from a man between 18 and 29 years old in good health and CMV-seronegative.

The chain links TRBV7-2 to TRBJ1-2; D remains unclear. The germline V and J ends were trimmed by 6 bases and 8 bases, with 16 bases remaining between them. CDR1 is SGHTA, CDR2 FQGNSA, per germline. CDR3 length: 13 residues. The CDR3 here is CASSSQRRGGYTF. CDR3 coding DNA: TGTGCCAGCAGTTCTCAAAGGAGAGGGGGCTACACCTTC. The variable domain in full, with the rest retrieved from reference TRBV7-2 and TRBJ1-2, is GAGVSQSPSNKVTEKGKDVELRCDPISGHTALYWYRQSLGQGLEFLIYFQGNSAPDKSGLPSDRFSAERTGGSVSTLTIQRTQQEDSAVYLCASSSQRRGGYTFGSGTRLTVV.

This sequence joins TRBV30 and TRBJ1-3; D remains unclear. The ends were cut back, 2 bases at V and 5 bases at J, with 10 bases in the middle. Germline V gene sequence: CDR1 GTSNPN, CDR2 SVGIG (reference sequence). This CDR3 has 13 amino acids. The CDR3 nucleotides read TGTGCCTGGAGTCTACCCGGGAGAAACACCATATATTTT. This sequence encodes CAWSLPGRNTIYF.

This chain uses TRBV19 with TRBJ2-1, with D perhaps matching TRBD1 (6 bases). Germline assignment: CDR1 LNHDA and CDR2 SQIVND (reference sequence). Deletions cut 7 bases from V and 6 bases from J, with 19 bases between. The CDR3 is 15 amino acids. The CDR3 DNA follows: TGTGCCAGTACCACCCAGGGACATTTGGGCAATGAGCAGTTCTTC. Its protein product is CASTTQGHLGNEQFF.

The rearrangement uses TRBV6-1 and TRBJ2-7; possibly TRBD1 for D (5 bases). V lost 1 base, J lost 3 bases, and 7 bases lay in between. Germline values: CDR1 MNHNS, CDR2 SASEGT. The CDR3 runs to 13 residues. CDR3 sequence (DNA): TGTGCCAGCAGTGAAGGACAGAACTACGAGCAGTACTTC. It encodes CASSEGQNYEQYF.

CDR3 in DNA: TGTGCCAGCAGCTTCTCCGGAGCGGAGGGGACTTTGACCGGGGAGCTGTTTTTT. It specifies CASSFSGAEGTLTGELFF. This chain joins TRBV11-3 and TRBJ2-2; possibly TRBD2 for D (6 bases). This CDR3 has 18 residues. V lost 3 bases and J lost 5, with 22 bases in between. Germline values: CDR1 SGHNT, CDR2 YENEEA.

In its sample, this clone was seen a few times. The CDR3 DNA is TGTGCCAGCAGCGCAAGGCGGGGAGCGACTGAAGCTTTCTTT. It translates to CASSARRGATEAFF. J is TRBJ1-1 and V is TRBV5-6; D gene unclear. V was pared by 4 bases and J by 5 bases, with 15 bases between. The CDR3 is made up of 14 amino acids. CDR1 is SGHDT and CDR2 is YYEEEE in the germline V gene.

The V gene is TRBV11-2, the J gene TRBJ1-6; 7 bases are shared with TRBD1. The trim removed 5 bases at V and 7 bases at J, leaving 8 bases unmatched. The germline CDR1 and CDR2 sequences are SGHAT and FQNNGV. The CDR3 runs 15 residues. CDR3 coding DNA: TGTGCCAGCAGCCGCGCCGGGACAGCGAATTCACCCCTCCACTTT. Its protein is CASSRAGTANSPLHF.

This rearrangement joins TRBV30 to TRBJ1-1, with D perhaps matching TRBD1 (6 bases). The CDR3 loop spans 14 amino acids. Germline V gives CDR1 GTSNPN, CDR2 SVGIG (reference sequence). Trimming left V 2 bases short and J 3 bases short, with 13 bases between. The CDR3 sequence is CAWSRPDRYTEAFF. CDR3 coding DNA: TGTGCCTGGAGTCGCCCAGACAGGTACACTGAAGCTTTCTTT. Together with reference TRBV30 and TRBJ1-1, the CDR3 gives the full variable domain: SQTIHQWPATLVQPVGSPLSLECTVEGTSNPNLYWYRQAAGRGLQLLFYSVGIGQISSEVPQNLSASRPQDRQFILSSKKLLLSDSGFYLCAWSRPDRYTEAFFGQGTRLTVV.

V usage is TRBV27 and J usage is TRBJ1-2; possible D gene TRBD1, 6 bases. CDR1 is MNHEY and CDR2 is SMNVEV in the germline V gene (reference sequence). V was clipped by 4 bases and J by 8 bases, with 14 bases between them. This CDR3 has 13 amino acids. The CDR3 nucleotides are TGTGCCAGCAGTTCCGGGACACCAAAGGGCTACACCTTC. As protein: CASSSGTPKGYTF.

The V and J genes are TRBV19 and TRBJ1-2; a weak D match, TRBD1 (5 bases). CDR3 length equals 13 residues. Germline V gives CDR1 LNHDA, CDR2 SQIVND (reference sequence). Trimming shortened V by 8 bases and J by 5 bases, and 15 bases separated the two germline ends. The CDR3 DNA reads TGTGCCAGTCGGGCAGCTCAGGGATATGGCTACACCTTC. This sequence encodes CASRAAQGYGYTF.

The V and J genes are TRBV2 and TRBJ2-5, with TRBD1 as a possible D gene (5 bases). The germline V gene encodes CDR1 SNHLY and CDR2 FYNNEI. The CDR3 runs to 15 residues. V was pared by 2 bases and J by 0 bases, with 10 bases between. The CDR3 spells CASSESRVHQETQYF. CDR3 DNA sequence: TGTGCCAGCAGTGAAAGCAGGGTGCACCAAGAGACCCAGTACTTC.

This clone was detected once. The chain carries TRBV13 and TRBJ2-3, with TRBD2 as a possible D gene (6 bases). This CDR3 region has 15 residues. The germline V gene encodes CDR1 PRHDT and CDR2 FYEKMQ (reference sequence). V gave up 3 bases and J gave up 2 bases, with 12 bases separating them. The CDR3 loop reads CASSFSGVHTDTQYF. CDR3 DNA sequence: TGTGCCAGCAGCTTTAGCGGAGTGCACACAGATACGCAGTATTTT.

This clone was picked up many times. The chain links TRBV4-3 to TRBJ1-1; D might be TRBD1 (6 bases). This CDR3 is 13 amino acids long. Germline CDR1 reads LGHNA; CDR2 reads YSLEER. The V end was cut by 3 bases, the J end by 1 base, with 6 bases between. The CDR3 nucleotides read TGCGCCAGCAGCCAGACAGGGAACACTGAAGCTTTCTTT. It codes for CASSQTGNTEAFF.

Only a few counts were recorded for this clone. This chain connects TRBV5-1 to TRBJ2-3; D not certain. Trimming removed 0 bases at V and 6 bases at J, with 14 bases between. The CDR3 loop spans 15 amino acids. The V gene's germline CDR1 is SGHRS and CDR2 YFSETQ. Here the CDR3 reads CASSLAIAVTDTQYF. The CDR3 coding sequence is TGCGCCAGCAGCTTGGCCATCGCGGTCACGGATACGCAGTATTTT.

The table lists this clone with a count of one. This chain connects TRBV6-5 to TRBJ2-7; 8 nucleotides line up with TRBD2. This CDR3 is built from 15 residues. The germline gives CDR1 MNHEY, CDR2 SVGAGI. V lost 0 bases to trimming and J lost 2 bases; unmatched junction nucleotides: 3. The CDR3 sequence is CASSYSAGGTYEQYF. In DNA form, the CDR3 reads TGTGCCAGCAGTTACTCGGCGGGAGGAACCTACGAGCAGTACTTC.

CDR3 in DNA: TGTGCCACCGCAGGTTCAGGGGGTAACGGTAGCTACACCTTC. This encodes CATAGSGGNGSYTF. The chain has TRBV28 and TRBJ1-2; 7 positions match TRBD1. Germline values: CDR1 MDHEN, CDR2 SYDVKM. The V gene end was trimmed by 10 bases and the J gene end by 9 bases; junction bases not matched to a gene: 17. This CDR3 is built from 14 residues.

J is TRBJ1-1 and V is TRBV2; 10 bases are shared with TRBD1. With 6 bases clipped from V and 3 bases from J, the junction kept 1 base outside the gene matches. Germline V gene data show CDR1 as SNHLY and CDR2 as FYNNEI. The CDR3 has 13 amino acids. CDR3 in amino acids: CASRGTGDTEAFF. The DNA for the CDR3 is TGTGCCAGCAGGGGGACAGGGGACACTGAAGCTTTCTTT.

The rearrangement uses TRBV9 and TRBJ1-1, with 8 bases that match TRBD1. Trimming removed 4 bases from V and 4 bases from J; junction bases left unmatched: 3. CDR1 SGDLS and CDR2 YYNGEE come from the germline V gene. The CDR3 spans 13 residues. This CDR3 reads CASSPGQATEAFF. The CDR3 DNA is TGTGCCAGCAGCCCGGGACAGGCCACTGAAGCTTTCTTT.

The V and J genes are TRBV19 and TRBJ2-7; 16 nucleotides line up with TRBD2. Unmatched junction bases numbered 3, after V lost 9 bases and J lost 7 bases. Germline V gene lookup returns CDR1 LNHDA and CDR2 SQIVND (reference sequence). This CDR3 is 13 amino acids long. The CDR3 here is CASSGLAGGEQYF. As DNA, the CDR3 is TGTGCCAGCTCGGGACTAGCGGGAGGGGAGCAGTACTTC.

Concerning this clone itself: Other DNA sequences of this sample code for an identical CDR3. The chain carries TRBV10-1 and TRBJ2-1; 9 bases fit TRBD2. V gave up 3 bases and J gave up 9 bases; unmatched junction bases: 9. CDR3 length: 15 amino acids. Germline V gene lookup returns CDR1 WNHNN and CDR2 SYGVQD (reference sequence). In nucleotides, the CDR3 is TGCGCCAGCAGTGAACGAGCGGGAGGATATAGTGAGCAGTTCTTC. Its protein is CASSERAGGYSEQFF.